The T cell receptor (beta chain) under discussion was sequenced for a study of control samples from healthy donors and cancer patients. Here immunoSEQ multiplex PCR was the method, and the copy in TCRdb shows in-frame clones only, minus some. The sample has over 150,000 clones, about 94% seen once. V was pared by 2 bases and J by 8 bases, with 18 bases between. The CDR3 is made up of 16 amino acids. Per germline, CDR1 MNHEY and CDR2 SVGEGT. The TCR sequence derives from a man in his sixties with colorectal cancer. The chain couples TRBV6-2 or TRBV6-3 to TRBJ1-4, with a tentative D call TRBD1 (5 bases). The sequencing sample was made of PBMCs. The CDR3 sequence: CASSYPTAVLREKLFF. The CDR3 DNA reads as TGTGCCAGCAGTTACCCGACAGCGGTTCTTCGAGAAAAACTGTTTTTT.